This T cell receptor beta chain originates from a study of blood T cell repertoires in COVID-19. Across the whole study: Acute and convalescent COVID-19 samples came from the United States, Italy and Spain. Sample material is recorded as cDNA or gDNA derived from T cells, B-cell-depleted T cells, or PBMCs.

Germline assignment: CDR1 SGHTS and CDR2 YDEGEE. The length of the CDR3 is 15 residues. Trimming pared 4 bases from V and 4 bases from J, leaving 15 bases between. In the source study's methods: Nucleated cell counts were estimated from reference gene primer amplification. TCRdb keeps only in-frame clones here, not all; method: immunoSEQ multiplex PCR. V, J and clone size were drawn from that table, and D and trimming were deduced from the DNA. The table shows approximately 69,000 clones, with approximately 86% occurring only once. The sequencing sample was made of peripheral blood. This TCR was recovered from a human donor in a cohort sampled during active COVID-19. The chain joins TRBV5-8 to TRBJ1-5; TRBD1 might be the D (5 bases). The CDR3 region is CASSGGNRGNQPQHF. CDR3 sequence (DNA): TGTGCCAGCAGCGGAGGGAATAGGGGTAATCAGCCCCAGCATTTT.